This T cell receptor (beta chain) originates from a study of CD8 T cells in ankylosing spondylitis. Quantitative barcoded 5'-RACE was used to prepare TCR beta libraries. A single record per CDR3 protein comes from TCRdb applying MiXCR to the 5' RACE reads. The table lists about 280,000 distinct CDR3 sequences, over 15% of them singletons. V was pared by 0 bases and J by 6 bases, with 12 bases between. There are 14 residues in the CDR3. From germline, CDR1 is DFQATT and CDR2 SNEGSKA (reference sequence). Broader study findings: CD8+ cells made up the disease-linked clones, which were relatively rare in peripheral blood. Prior literature has documented some motif variants in synovial fluid and blood from reactive arthritis.

About this clonotype itself: Its cognate antigen is unknown.

This clonotype was sampled from a male donor with ankylosing spondylitis or in good health (not recorded which). The gene calls are TRBV20-1 and TRBJ2-1; no reliable D call. The sequencing input was blood, either unsorted or a sorted T cell fraction (not recorded which). CDR3 in amino acids: CSARDILGTNEQFF. CDR3 in DNA: TGCAGTGCTAGAGATATTCTAGGCACCAATGAGCAGTTCTTC.